One and the same sample provided the 19 T cell receptor beta chains below, sequenced in a study of response to subunit inactivated influenza vaccine. TCRdb re-called the RT-PCR reads through MiXCR, storing one row per CDR3 protein. The sample holds around 490,000 distinct CDR3 sequences, 7.6% seen once. The sample here was PBMCs from blood, taken roughly 24 months after vaccination. Source of these receptors: a man aged 45-69 years who received an inactivated influenza vaccine.

This chain links TRBV7-8 with TRBJ2-5; TRBD1 aligns across 8 bases. CDR1 and CDR2 (germline): SGHVS, FQNEAQ. The CDR3 has 14 residues. J was trimmed by 5 bases and V by 5 bases; bases with no gene match: 7. CDR3 bases: TGTGCCAGCAGCCCGGACAGGGCTAAGGAGACCCAGTACTTC. As protein: CASSPDRAKETQYF.

This clonotype came up a few times. J is TRBJ1-6 and V is TRBV18; no clear D gene. Germline lookup yields CDR1 KGHSH and CDR2 LQKENI. CDR3 size: 13 residues. V lost 1 base and J 12 bases, leaving 10 bases between the germline ends. The CDR3 bases are TGTGCCAGCTCACCACGGGATGGTGAACCCCTCCACTTT. It is translated as CASSPRDGEPLHF. The entire variable domain, with the rest obtained from reference TRBV18 and TRBJ1-6, is as follows: NAGVMQNPRHLVRRRGQEARLRCSPMKGHSHVYWYRQLPEEGLKFMVYLQKENIIDESGMPKERFSAEFPKEGPSILRIQQVVRGDSAAYFCASSPRDGEPLHFGNGTRLTVT.

The sample holds many counts of this clonotype. The chain carries TRBV10-3 and TRBJ1-1; 7 bases match TRBD1. This CDR3 is 13 amino acids long. Per germline, CDR1 ENHRY and CDR2 SYGVKD. With V trimmed by 4 bases and J by 7 bases, 6 bases remained unmatched. The CDR3 here is CAISVGTVNEAFF. CDR3 nucleotides: TGTGCCATCAGTGTTGGGACAGTGAATGAAGCTTTCTTT.

This clonotype was counted a few times. This chain links TRBV27 with TRBJ1-4; D call uncertain. This CDR3 has 15 amino acids. The germline V gene encodes CDR1 MNHEY and CDR2 SMNVEV (reference sequence). Trimming cost V 2 bases and J 8 bases, with 15 bases left between them. This CDR3 is CASSLTLGLGEKLFF. CDR3 in DNA: TGTGCCAGCAGTTTAACCCTCGGCCTGGGCGAAAAACTGTTTTTT.

This clonotype was counted at least ten times. The chain carries TRBV5-1 and TRBJ1-4; D uncertain. The CDR3 extends over 14 amino acids. The germline V gene has CDR1 SGHRS and CDR2 YFSETQ. The germline V and J ends were trimmed by 2 bases and 4 bases, with 9 bases remaining between them. The CDR3 loop is CASSLGSYNEKLFF. The CDR3 DNA reads as TGCGCCAGCAGCTTAGGCAGCTATAATGAAAAACTGTTTTTT.

The chain combines TRBV5-1 with TRBJ2-3, with TRBD2 identical over 11 bases. Per germline, CDR1 SGHRS and CDR2 YFSETQ. The CDR3 covers 14 residues. V shed 5 bases and J 4 bases; nucleotides not matched to a gene: 3. CDR3 bases: TGCGCCAGCAGATCTAGCGGGGGGCCAGATACGCAGTATTTT. Encoded protein: CASRSSGGPDTQYF.

This clonotype was detected only a few times. This chain joins TRBV5-1 and TRBJ2-1; D is undetermined. Germline lookup yields CDR1 SGHRS and CDR2 YFSETQ. CDR3 size: 13 residues. Trimming stripped 4 bases from V and 12 bases from J, with 17 bases between. The CDR3 is CASSLEPYLPQFF. The CDR3 DNA is TGCGCCAGCAGCCTGGAACCGTACTTACCGCAGTTCTTC.

This clonotype has a handful of counts. This chain uses TRBV20-1 with TRBJ2-3, with TRBD2 matching 12 bases. The CDR3 totals 16 residues. V lost 3 bases to trimming and J lost 2 bases; unmatched junction nucleotides: 6. In germline, CDR1 is DFQATT, CDR2 SNEGSKA (reference sequence). CDR3: CSASKTSGGPTDTQYF. CDR3 nucleotides: TGCAGTGCTAGCAAGACTAGCGGGGGACCCACAGATACGCAGTATTTT.

This clonotype was picked up a small number of times. V usage is TRBV5-1 and J usage is TRBJ2-3, with TRBD2 matching over 11 bases. After removal of 5 bases from V and 2 bases from J, the junction contained 4 bases not matched to a gene. Per the germline V gene, CDR1 is SGHRS and CDR2 is YFSETQ. The CDR3 extends over 15 amino acids. The CDR3 is CASRGTSGFTDTQYF. As DNA, the CDR3 is TGCGCCAGCAGAGGGACTAGCGGTTTCACAGATACGCAGTATTTT.

The chain uses TRBV7-2 and TRBJ1-2; perhaps TRBD1 as D (5 bases). The germline gives CDR1 SGHTA, CDR2 FQGNSA. The CDR3 sequence is 11 residues long. With 5 bases removed from V and 10 bases from J, the gap between germline ends came to 11 bases. The CDR3 is CASSPRGDYTF. The CDR3, as DNA: TGTGCCAGCAGCCCTCGGGGGGACTACACCTTC.

In its sample, this clonotype was seen a few times. This chain joins TRBV12-3 or TRBV12-4 and TRBJ2-2; D uncertain. V was clipped by 6 bases and J by 0 bases, with 8 bases between them. This CDR3 spans 14 amino acids. CDR3 sequence: CASRARPNTGELFF. Written as DNA, the CDR3 is TGTGCCAGCAGGGCCCGGCCGAACACCGGGGAGCTGTTTTTT.

This clonotype was recorded at least ten times. This chain joins TRBV3-1 and TRBJ2-3; D may correspond to TRBD1 or TRBD2 (6 bases each). Trimming left V 4 bases short and J 6 bases short, with 35 bases between. Germline assignment: CDR1 LGHDT and CDR2 YNNKEL (reference sequence). The CDR3 consists of 21 residues. The CDR3 DNA reads TGTGCCAGCAGCCGTAAAAAGGCTTCGCTGGCACAGGGAGGATCACCGGATACGCAGTATTTT. Translation: CASSRKKASLAQGGSPDTQYF.

This rearrangement joins TRBV4-1 to TRBJ2-3; TRBD2 agrees at 7 bases. There are 16 residues in the CDR3. From germline, CDR1 is MGHRA and CDR2 YSYEKL. The junction had 9 bases not matched to a gene; V was cut back by 4 bases and J by 2 bases. Here the CDR3 DNA reads TGCGCCAGCAGCCCACGGGACTACAGAAACACAGATACGCAGTATTTT. As protein: CASSPRDYRNTDTQYF.

The chain carries TRBV6-2 or TRBV6-3 and TRBJ2-5; tentatively, D is TRBD1 (6 bases). Germline CDR1 and CDR2: MNHEY and SVGEGT. This CDR3 region has 14 residues. Between the trimmed V and J ends, which lost 7 bases and 3 bases, there was a span of 15 bases. CDR3 sequence (DNA): TGTGCCAGCACCACCGGGACATCCAAAGAGACCCAGTACTTC. Translating it yields CASTTGTSKETQYF.

This clonotype appeared a few times. The chain joins TRBV7-2 to TRBJ2-1; TRBD2 is a possible D gene (6 bases). Germline values: CDR1 SGHTA, CDR2 FQGNSA. V dropped 5 bases and J dropped 5 bases, with 19 bases sitting between them. CDR3 size: 16 residues. The CDR3 nucleotides are TGTGCCAGCAGCCAACAGCGGGCGCACATCCACAATGAGCAGTTCTTC. The encoded protein is CASSQQRAHIHNEQFF.

This clonotype was detected a few times. The rearrangement joins TRBV16 to TRBJ1-1; 10 bases are a match to TRBD1. Trimming removed 1 base from V and 9 bases from J; junction bases left unmatched: 8. The CDR3 length is 15 residues. Germline loops: CDR1 KGHSY, CDR2 FQNENV. This chain's CDR3 is CASSQLSKGQGQAFF. The DNA of the CDR3 is TGTGCCAGCAGCCAATTGAGTAAGGGACAGGGGCAAGCTTTCTTT.

This chain uses TRBV4-2 with TRBJ2-5, with TRBD2 matching over 9 bases. V was pared by 1 base and J by 2 bases, with 11 bases of the junction left unmatched. The CDR3 sequence is 18 residues long. Germline V CDR1 and CDR2: LGHNA, YNFKEQ. This CDR3 is CASSQVTSGLLGQETQYF. CDR3 nucleotide sequence: TGTGCCAGCAGCCAAGTGACTAGCGGACTCCTGGGTCAAGAGACCCAGTACTTC.

This clonotype was detected a few times. CDR3 DNA sequence: TGCAGTGCCCCCCGGACAGGGGCGAACACCGGGGAGCTGTTTTTT. This encodes CSAPRTGANTGELFF. The J gene is TRBJ2-2, the V gene TRBV20-1; 9 nucleotides align to TRBD1. The CDR3 has 15 residues. The trim removed 6 bases at V and 0 bases at J, leaving 5 bases unmatched. Germline CDR1 and CDR2: DFQATT and SNEGSKA (reference sequence).

This clonotype was detected ten times or more. The chain links TRBV6-1 to TRBJ2-5, with D maybe TRBD2 (5 bases). The germline V gene has CDR1 MNHNS and CDR2 SASEGT. V was pared by 2 bases and J by 4 bases, with 20 bases between. The CDR3 runs to 17 residues. CDR3 region: CASSEPDRRNVGETQYF. CDR3 bases: TGTGCCAGCAGTGAACCAGATCGGAGGAATGTAGGAGAGACCCAGTACTTC.